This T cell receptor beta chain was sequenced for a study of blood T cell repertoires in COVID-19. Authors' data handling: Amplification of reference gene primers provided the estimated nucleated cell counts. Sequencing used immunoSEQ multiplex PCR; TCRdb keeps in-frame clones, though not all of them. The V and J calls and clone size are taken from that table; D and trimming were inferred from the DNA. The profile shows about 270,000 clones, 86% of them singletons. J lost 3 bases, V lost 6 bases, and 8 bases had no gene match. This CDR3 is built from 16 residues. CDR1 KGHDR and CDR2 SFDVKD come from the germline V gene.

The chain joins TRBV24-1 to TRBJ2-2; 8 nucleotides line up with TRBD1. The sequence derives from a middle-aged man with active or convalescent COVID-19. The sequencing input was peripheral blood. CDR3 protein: CATSRFSGGDTGELFF. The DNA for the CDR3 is TGTGCCACCAGTCGCTTTTCAGGGGGCGACACCGGGGAGCTGTTTTTT.